The subject of this entry is one T cell receptor beta chain. Its specificity is not known. These data originate in a study of shared clonotypes between healthy human individuals. On the study more broadly: CD4 naive and memory got three plates each, CD8 naive two, CD8 memory one. Regarding the study as a whole: There were few donors, and this limited the genetic and exposure-history diversity represented.

The DNA input per sorted-subset replicate PCR was 200 ng, corresponding to some 33,000 T cell genomes. Method: immunoSEQ multiplex PCR; TCRdb's copy keeps in-frame clones and lacks some. The sample yields about 2,100,000 clones, roughly 91% seen once. V lost 0 bases and J lost 3, with 6 bases in between. This CDR3 is 13 amino acids long. Germline CDR1 and CDR2: MNHEY and SVGAGI. Naive CD8 cells lacked CD45RO and underwent positive selection for CCR7, leaving out terminally differentiated effector memory CD45RA+ cells. The material sequenced was naive CD8+ T cells from PBMCs. The sequence was collected from a man younger than 35 in good health. Some clones in this sample may be carry-over from other donors' samples. J is TRBJ2-7 and V is TRBV6-5; D call uncertain. CDR3 in amino acids: CASSYSANYEQYF. The DNA of the CDR3 is TGTGCCAGCAGTTACTCGGCCAACTACGAGCAGTACTTC.